The rows below give T cell receptor beta chains drawn from one sample of a study of beta chain features in type 1 diabetes. Repertoires were generated with immunoSEQ multiplex PCR, while TCRdb's copy carries only in-frame clones and drops some. The table shows about 290,000 clones, with 7.5% to 9.5% occurring only once. Sequencing was carried out using central memory CD4+ T cells from blood. The receptors come from a woman in her late teens or twenties in good health. Each CDR3 is given with its conserved first and last residue. Fields, in order: J gene, D gene, V gene, clone size, CDR3 protein, CDR3 DNA. D genes are given only for firm matches. Size is stated for part of the rows, as once, few or many counts, or as a class when the clone is expanded.

>TRBJ2-1|NA|TRBV9|NA
CASSVVSAVNEQFF
TGTGCCAGCAGCGTAGTTTCGGCCGTCAATGAGCAGTTCTTC
>TRBJ2-7|NA|TRBV5-1|NA
CASSPAWDLTENEQYF
TGCGCCAGCAGCCCCGCCTGGGACCTAACCGAGAACGAGCAGTACTTC
>TRBJ1-2|NA|TRBV29-1|NA
CSVLRTGSSYTF
TGCAGCGTCCTCCGCACTGGCAGTAGCTACACCTTC
>TRBJ1-1|NA|TRBV29-1|NA
CSVEDEVRTFF
TGCAGCGTTGAAGATGAAGTGAGAACTTTCTTT
>TRBJ1-1|NA|TRBV29-1|NA
CSVDPSAGTIRNTEAFF
TGCAGCGTTGACCCTTCCGCCGGTACGATTAGGAACACTGAAGCTTTCTTT
>TRBJ2-5|NA|TRBV6-6|few
CASSYSTGSAETQYF
TGTGCCAGCAGTTACTCGACCGGGAGCGCTGAGACCCAGTACTTC
>TRBJ1-5|NA|TRBV2|few
CASSEDASNQPQHF
TGTGCCAGCAGTGAAGATGCTAGCAATCAGCCCCAGCATTTT
>TRBJ2-6|TRBD1|TRBV25-1|many
CASTGGTGANVLTF
TGTGCCAGCACAGGGGGAACTGGGGCCAACGTCCTGACTTTC
>TRBJ2-3|NA|TRBV5-1|few
CASSLPSQGTDTQYF
TGCGCCAGCAGCTTGCCCTCACAGGGCACAGATACGCAGTATTTT
>TRBJ1-1|NA|TRBV5-1|NA
CASRPGMSPVEAFF
TGCGCCAGCAGACCGGGTATGTCACCGGTTGAAGCTTTCTTT
>TRBJ1-4|NA|TRBV5-1|NA
CASSPATPGEKLFF
TGCGCCAGCAGCCCGGCCACCCCAGGTGAAAAACTGTTTTTT
>TRBJ2-2|NA|TRBV11-3|NA
CASSLDGLATGELFF
TGTGCCAGCAGCTTAGATGGCCTAGCTACCGGGGAGCTGTTTTTT
>TRBJ2-5|NA|TRBV30|NA
CAWSVIARDFQYF
TGTGCCTGGAGTGTAATAGCGAGAGACTTTCAGTACTTC
>TRBJ2-5|NA|TRBV5-1|few
CASSLEAGSGTQYF
TGCGCCAGCAGCTTGGAGGCAGGTTCGGGGACCCAGTACTTC
>TRBJ2-2|TRBD2|TRBV4-3|NA
CASTRLAGDTGELFF
TGCGCCAGCACCCGACTAGCGGGAGACACCGGGGAGCTGTTTTTT
>TRBJ1-2|NA|TRBV28|many
CASSLQGKHYGYTF
TGTGCCAGCAGTTTACAGGGGAAGCACTATGGCTACACCTTC
>TRBJ2-6|NA|TRBV25-1|few
CASSDTGPGANVLTF
TGTGCCAGCAGTGACACAGGGCCTGGGGCCAACGTCCTGACTTTC
>TRBJ1-5|NA|TRBV23-1|NA
CASWLLDRTNQPQHF
TGCGCCAGCTGGCTACTCGACAGGACTAATCAGCCCCAGCATTTT
>TRBJ2-5|TRBD2|TRBV7-2|few
CASSLTSSGSPRTQYF
TGTGCCAGCAGCTTAACGTCTAGCGGGAGCCCTAGGACCCAGTACTTC
>TRBJ1-1|NA|TRBV11-2|NA
CASSLREGTEAFF
TGTGCCAGCAGCCTTAGGGAGGGCACTGAAGCTTTCTTT
>TRBJ2-1|NA|TRBV6-6|NA
CASSLQEYAYNEQFF
TGTGCCAGCAGTCTACAGGAATATGCATACAATGAGCAGTTCTTC
>TRBJ1-2|NA|TRBV7-2|NA
CASSLNREGGYTF
TGTGCCAGCAGCCTAAACAGGGAGGGTGGCTACACCTTC
>TRBJ1-5|NA|TRBV29-1|few
CSVAVGNQPQHF
TGCAGCGTTGCAGTGGGCAATCAGCCCCAGCATTTT
>TRBJ1-4|NA|TRBV4-3|many
CASSQSGAGEKLFF
TGCGCCAGCAGCCAAAGCGGGGCGGGTGAAAAACTGTTTTTT
>TRBJ2-3|NA|TRBV5-1|many
CASSLRDTQYF
TGCGCCAGCAGCTTAAGAGATACGCAGTATTTT
>TRBJ2-3|NA|TRBV6-6|NA
CASRDRTSTDTQYF
TGTGCCAGCAGAGACAGGACAAGCACAGATACGCAGTATTTT
>TRBJ1-1|NA|TRBV2|NA
CASNRKVEGSYEAFF
TGTGCCAGCAACCGAAAGGTGGAGGGTTCGTATGAAGCTTTCTTT
>TRBJ2-1|NA|TRBV9|NA
CASSARKGVNEQFF
TGTGCCAGCAGCGCAAGAAAGGGAGTCAATGAGCAGTTCTTC
>TRBJ1-1|TRBD1|TRBV7-9|NA
CASSLSGQAEAFF
TGTGCCAGCAGCTTGTCCGGACAGGCAGAAGCTTTCTTT
>TRBJ1-1|NA|TRBV29-1|many
CGLGYSDTEAFF
TGCGGCTTGGGGTATTCGGACACTGAAGCTTTCTTT
>TRBJ2-3|NA|TRBV7-2|few
CASSLVVASGTDTQYF
TGTGCCAGCAGCTTAGTTGTGGCTAGCGGCACAGATACGCAGTATTTT
>TRBJ2-5|NA|TRBV2|many
CASSNHETQYF
TGTGCCAGCAGTAACCACGAGACCCAGTACTTC
>TRBJ1-3|NA|TRBV9|few
CASSPQVNSGNTIYF
TGTGCCAGCAGTCCCCAGGTAAACTCTGGAAACACCATATATTTT
>TRBJ2-3|NA|TRBV5-1|NA
CASSFRDFSTDTQYF
TGCGCCAGCAGCTTTAGGGACTTCAGCACAGATACGCAGTATTTT
>TRBJ2-2|NA|TRBV5-1|many
CASSLPKNTGELFF
TGCGCCAGCAGCTTGCCGAAGAACACCGGGGAGCTGTTTTTT
>TRBJ2-5|NA|TRBV15|NA
CATSRQGRETQYF
TGTGCCACCAGCAGACAGGGGCGGGAGACCCAGTACTTC
>TRBJ2-3|NA|TRBV7-3|NA
CASSLVGGTQYF
TGTGCCAGCAGCTTAGTAGGTGGGACGCAGTATTTT
>TRBJ1-2|NA|TRBV2|NA
CASSGLMYGYTF
TGTGCCAGCAGTGGACTCATGTATGGCTACACCTTC
>TRBJ2-1|NA|TRBV13|many
CASSYYNEQFF
TGTGCCAGCAGCTACTACAATGAGCAGTTCTTC
>TRBJ2-7|NA|TRBV15|few
CATNKNHQGEQYF
TGTGCCACCAACAAAAACCACCAGGGCGAGCAGTACTTC
>TRBJ1-2|TRBD1|TRBV5-4|many
CASSPGTGVIHGYTF
TGTGCCAGCAGCCCCGGGACAGGGGTGATACATGGCTACACCTTC
>TRBJ2-7|NA|TRBV4-2|NA
CASSQGPYEQYF
TGTGCCAGCAGCCAAGGCCCATACGAGCAGTACTTC
>TRBJ2-7|NA|TRBV6-6|NA
CASSRRGLLEQYF
TGTGCCAGCAGTCGGCGCGGACTTCTCGAGCAGTACTTC
>TRBJ1-1|NA|TRBV7-3|NA
CASSPGGAEAFF
TGTGCCAGCAGCCCCGGAGGGGCCGAAGCTTTCTTT
>TRBJ1-5|NA|TRBV6-6|few
CASILRGFGQPQHF
TGTGCCAGCATCCTAAGGGGATTCGGTCAGCCCCAGCATTTT
>TRBJ1-1|TRBD1|TRBV11-1|many
CASSSRQSLDRGRNTEAFF
TGTGCCAGCAGCTCCCGACAGAGTTTGGACAGGGGACGGAACACTGAAGCTTTCTTT
>TRBJ1-2|TRBD1|TRBV7-9|NA
CASSPMGTGDSHTF
TGTGCCAGCAGCCCGATGGGGACAGGAGACTCCCACACCTTC
>TRBJ2-2|NA|TRBV9|few
CASSVDPFSTGELFF
TGTGCCAGCAGCGTAGATCCGTTCAGCACCGGGGAGCTGTTTTTT
>TRBJ1-6|TRBD1|TRBV9|NA
CASSAGTGLTPLHF
TGTGCCAGCAGCGCCGGGACAGGGTTAACACCCCTCCACTTT
>TRBJ2-4|TRBD1|TRBV15|few
CATSRPGQAADIQYF
TGTGCCACCAGCAGGCCGGGACAGGCTGCGGACATTCAGTACTTC
>TRBJ2-7|NA|TRBV18|NA
CASSPPGGEQYF
TGTGCCAGCTCACCACCGGGTGGCGAGCAGTACTTC
>TRBJ2-3|NA|TRBV2|many
CASSGDRDTQYF
TGTGCCAGCAGTGGGGATAGAGATACGCAGTATTTT
>TRBJ2-7|NA|TRBV5-5|few
CASSSRGQDPYF
TGTGCCAGCAGCTCCCGGGGTCAAGACCCGTACTTC
>TRBJ2-3|TRBD1|TRBV28|NA
CASSGQSTGTDTQYF
TGTGCCAGCTCGGGACAGTCTACCGGCACAGATACGCAGTATTTT
>TRBJ2-5|TRBD2|TRBV30|NA
CAWIAGGLETQYF
TGTGCCTGGATAGCGGGAGGGCTAGAGACCCAGTACTTC